One sample yielded the 28 T cell receptor beta chains listed below, sequenced in a study of T cells after yellow fever vaccination. TCRdb redid the calling of the 5' RACE reads with MiXCR, one entry per CDR3 protein. The sample lists 500,000 to 650,000 distinct CDR3 sequences; approximately 13% were seen once. The sequencing used PBMCs, collected on the day of the yellow fever booster vaccination. The receptors were sampled from a man younger than 45 who received the YFV17D yellow fever vaccine.

V gene TRBV20-1 combines with J gene TRBJ2-5, with 11 bases fitting TRBD2. Per the germline V gene, CDR1 is DFQATT and CDR2 is SNEGSKA (reference sequence). V shed 3 bases and J 9 bases; nucleotides not matched to a gene: 9. The CDR3 extends over 14 amino acids. The CDR3 coding sequence is TGCAGTGCTAGGGGGGAATTAGCGGGAGGGCCCCAGTACTTC. As protein: CSARGELAGGPQYF.

This sequence joins TRBV16 and TRBJ1-1, with TRBD1 identical over 8 bases. The CDR3 contains 14 residues. J was trimmed by 4 bases and V by 2 bases; bases with no gene match: 3. CDR1 is KGHSY, CDR2 FQNENV, per germline. For the CDR3, the DNA is TGTGCCAGCAGCCAAAGGACAGGGCGCACTGAAGCTTTCTTT. It translates to CASSQRTGRTEAFF. Complete variable domain (other parts from reference TRBV16 and TRBJ1-1): GEEVAQTPKHLVRGEGQKAKLYCAPIKGHSYVFWYQQVLKNEFKFLISFQNENVFDETGMPKERFSAKCLPNSPCSLEIQATKLEDSAVYFCASSQRTGRTEAFFGQGTRLTVV.

The chain has TRBV7-3 and TRBJ2-3; TRBD1 might be the D (6 bases). CDR1 and CDR2 (germline): SGHTA, FQGTGA. CDR3 length: 16 amino acids. The V end was cut by 3 bases, the J end by 0 bases, with 13 bases between. CDR3: CASSLKGDPSTDTQYF. CDR3 bases: TGTGCCAGCAGCTTGAAGGGGGACCCAAGCACAGATACGCAGTATTTT.

The CDR3 loop is CASSYSAGSGIAKNIQYF. The DNA for the CDR3 is TGTGCCAGCAGTTACTCAGCGGGAAGTGGAATAGCCAAAAACATTCAGTACTTC. J is TRBJ2-4 and V is TRBV6-5; TRBD2 agrees at 7 bases. This CDR3 is built from 18 residues. Germline V gene data show CDR1 as MNHEY and CDR2 as SVGAGI. V dropped 0 bases and J dropped 0; count of bases not matched to a gene: 8.

This clonotype was picked up many times. The CDR3 reads CASSTGTGKETQYF. The DNA for the CDR3 is TGCGCCAGCAGCACCGGGACAGGGAAAGAGACCCAGTACTTC. The chain couples TRBV5-1 to TRBJ2-5; 9 bases agree with TRBD1. Germline assignment: CDR1 SGHRS and CDR2 YFSETQ. V lost 4 bases and J lost 3; bases outside the gene matches: 4. This CDR3 spans 14 amino acids.

This clonotype was counted a few times. An end of the junction does not agree with germline; a read error may underlie this. This chain uses TRBV20-1 with TRBJ2-5; 8 positions agree with TRBD2. Germline V gene lookup returns CDR1 DFQATT and CDR2 SNEGSKA (reference sequence). The CDR3 covers 17 residues. The CDR3 DNA follows: TGCAGTGCCAGAGACCTCGTTACGTCGGGAGGGAAGGCGACCCAGTACTTC. Amino acids: CSARDLVTSGGKATQYF.

The genes are TRBV9 and TRBJ2-3; D tentatively fits TRBD1 or TRBD2 (5 bases each). Per germline, CDR1 SGDLS and CDR2 YYNGEE. The CDR3 contains 15 residues. V gave up 5 bases and J gave up 2 bases, with 15 bases separating them. CDR3 loop: CASSDTGRNTDTQYF. The CDR3 DNA follows: TGTGCCAGCAGTGATACGGGGCGTAACACAGATACGCAGTATTTT.

This sequence joins TRBV14 and TRBJ2-1; the match to TRBD2 covers 10 bases. CDR1 is SGHDN and CDR2 is FVKESK in the germline V gene. CDR3 length: 13 residues. Losses at the gene ends were 8 bases for V and 7 bases for J; bases not matched to a gene: 5. The CDR3 DNA reads as TGTGCCAGCGGAGCGGGAGGGCCAAATGAGCAGTTCTTC. Encoded protein: CASGAGGPNEQFF.

This clonotype was observed many times. This chain links TRBV5-1 with TRBJ2-5; D is perhaps TRBD2 (5 bases). The V end was cut by 0 bases, the J end by 7 bases, with 10 bases between. This CDR3 region has 13 residues. Germline V CDR1 and CDR2: SGHRS, YFSETQ. CDR3 sequence reads: CASSLDTEGTQYF. CDR3 sequence (DNA): TGCGCCAGCAGCTTGGACACTGAGGGGACCCAGTACTTC.

This clonotype was seen a few times. This chain uses TRBV5-1 with TRBJ2-3; possible D gene TRBD1, 6 bases. V lost 4 bases and J 2 bases, leaving 14 bases between the germline ends. Germline V gene lookup returns CDR1 SGHRS and CDR2 YFSETQ. The CDR3 loop spans 15 amino acids. The CDR3 spells CASSTPRGSTDTQYF. CDR3 sequence (DNA): TGCGCCAGCAGCACACCCAGGGGATCCACAGATACGCAGTATTTT.

The chain recombines TRBV5-4 with TRBJ2-5, with TRBD2 as a possible D gene (6 bases). Trimming took 4 bases from V and 0 from J, leaving 19 bases between them. This CDR3 spans 17 amino acids. CDR1 is SGHNT, CDR2 YYREEE, per germline (reference sequence). CDR3 residues: CASSPGGSGLYQETQYF. In nucleotides, the CDR3 is TGTGCCAGCAGCCCAGGCGGTAGCGGCTTGTACCAAGAGACCCAGTACTTC.

This clonotype occurred many times. The genes are TRBV5-1 and TRBJ2-2; 7 bases map to TRBD1. The junction had 2 bases not matched to a gene; V was cut back by 6 bases and J by 0 bases. CDR3 length equals 14 residues. Germline V lookup: CDR1 SGHRS, CDR2 YFSETQ. The CDR3 region has the DNA TGCGCCAGCACCGGGACAGCGAACACCGGGGAGCTGTTTTTT. Protein sequence: CASTGTANTGELFF.

This chain joins TRBV7-2 and TRBJ2-3; D gene unclear. CDR3 length: 15 residues. Trimming took 1 base from V and 4 from J, leaving 12 bases between them. Germline values: CDR1 SGHTA, CDR2 FQGNSA. The CDR3 DNA follows: TGTGCCAGCAGCTTAGGTCCAGCTTTGGCAGATACGCAGTATTTT. It codes for CASSLGPALADTQYF.

This clonotype appeared many times. This chain connects TRBV29-1 to TRBJ2-7; D not certain. Germline V lookup: CDR1 SQVTM, CDR2 ANQGSEA. The CDR3 covers 14 residues. Trimming removed 7 bases at V and 7 bases at J, with 23 bases between. CDR3: CSASVGISWYEQYF. The CDR3, as DNA: TGCAGCGCCTCGGTGGGGATTTCATGGTATGAGCAGTACTTC.

The J gene is TRBJ1-1, the V gene TRBV20-1; D is ambiguous. Trimming removed 3 bases from V and 1 base from J, with 6 bases in between. The CDR3 sequence is 12 residues long. Germline CDR1 reads DFQATT; CDR2 reads SNEGSKA (reference sequence). This CDR3 reads CSARAGNTEAFF. The CDR3 DNA follows: TGCAGTGCTAGGGCCGGGAACACTGAAGCTTTCTTT.

This clonotype was recorded a few times. CDR3 protein: CASSLNVAGGSDTQYF. The CDR3 DNA reads as TGCGCCAGCAGCCTCAATGTAGCGGGAGGATCAGATACGCAGTATTTT. The V gene is TRBV5-1, the J gene TRBJ2-3; 10 positions agree with TRBD2. CDR1 SGHRS and CDR2 YFSETQ come from the germline V gene. The CDR3 has 16 amino acids. V dropped 4 bases and J dropped 4; count of bases not matched to a gene: 9. The full variable domain, rest sourced from reference TRBV5-1 and TRBJ2-3, is KAGVTQTPRYLIKTRGQQVTLSCSPISGHRSVSWYQQTPGQGLQFLFEYFSETQRNKGNFPGRFSGRQFSNSRSEMNVSTLELGDSALYLCASSLNVAGGSDTQYFGPGTRLTVL.

The chain links TRBV5-1 to TRBJ2-3; maybe TRBD2 (5 bases). This CDR3 is built from 13 residues. Between the trimmed V and J ends, which lost 0 bases and 6 bases, there was a span of 8 bases. Germline CDR1 SGHRS, CDR2 YFSETQ. For the CDR3, the DNA is TGCGCCAGCAGCTTGGTCGAGGGTGATACGCAGTATTTT. As protein: CASSLVEGDTQYF. Looking up the rest from reference TRBV5-1 and TRBJ2-3 gives the full variable domain: KAGVTQTPRYLIKTRGQQVTLSCSPISGHRSVSWYQQTPGQGLQFLFEYFSETQRNKGNFPGRFSGRQFSNSRSEMNVSTLELGDSALYLCASSLVEGDTQYFGPGTRLTVL.

The CDR3 spells CASSLGAANSYEQYF. The CDR3 bases are TGTGCCAGCAGCTTAGGGGCAGCGAACTCCTACGAGCAGTACTTC. J is TRBJ2-7 and V is TRBV7-2; no clear D gene. Germline loops: CDR1 SGHTA, CDR2 FQGNSA. This CDR3 region has 15 residues. The germline V and J ends were trimmed by 1 base and 0 bases, with 10 bases remaining between them.

The sample holds a few counts of this clonotype. This chain links TRBV7-9 with TRBJ2-3; 7 nucleotides align to TRBD1. The V gene's germline CDR1 is SEHNR and CDR2 FQNEAQ (reference sequence). The V segment lost 0 bases and the J segment 11 bases; nucleotides outside the gene matches: 14. There are 16 residues in the CDR3. The CDR3 loop reads CASSLAPSKQGMRQYF. In DNA form, the CDR3 reads TGTGCCAGCAGCTTAGCGCCAAGTAAACAGGGGATGCGGCAGTATTTT.

This clonotype was found a few times. The rearrangement links TRBV5-1 to TRBJ1-2, with a weak D call TRBD1 (5 bases). Germline lookup yields CDR1 SGHRS and CDR2 YFSETQ. The CDR3 is 14 residues long. The V end was cut by 3 bases, the J end by 4 bases, with 13 bases between. The CDR3 here is CASSSEGLSYGYTF. The DNA of the CDR3 is TGCGCCAGCAGCTCCGAGGGGCTCAGCTATGGCTACACCTTC. Full variable domain (outside the CDR3, taken from reference TRBV5-1 and TRBJ1-2): KAGVTQTPRYLIKTRGQQVTLSCSPISGHRSVSWYQQTPGQGLQFLFEYFSETQRNKGNFPGRFSGRQFSNSRSEMNVSTLELGDSALYLCASSSEGLSYGYTFGSGTRLTVV.

This rearrangement joins TRBV7-8 to TRBJ2-2; possibly TRBD1 for D (6 bases). CDR1 is SGHVS and CDR2 is FQNEAQ in the germline V gene. CDR3 length equals 15 residues. Trimming stripped 5 bases from V and 2 bases from J, with 12 bases between. For the CDR3, the DNA is TGTGCCAGCAGCAGGCCACAGGGAAACACCGGGGAGCTGTTTTTT. Translated, it gives CASSRPQGNTGELFF.

This clonotype was counted a few times. The chain carries TRBV20-1 and TRBJ2-7; D gene ambiguous. The germline gives CDR1 DFQATT, CDR2 SNEGSKA (reference sequence). V was clipped by 4 bases and J by 1 base, with 11 bases between them. The CDR3 is 13 amino acids. The CDR3 reads CSANPLGSYEQYF. The DNA for the CDR3 is TGCAGTGCTAACCCCCTGGGGTCCTACGAGCAGTACTTC.

This clonotype was observed at least ten times. This sequence joins TRBV18 and TRBJ2-3; 9 nucleotides agree with TRBD1. V was pared by 3 bases and J by 2 bases, with 9 bases of the junction left unmatched. This CDR3 contains 17 residues. Per the germline V gene, CDR1 is KGHSH and CDR2 is LQKENI. The DNA of the CDR3 is TGTGCCAGCTCACCCCCCCGGACAGGGGCCTTCACAGATACGCAGTATTTT. It yields the protein CASSPPRTGAFTDTQYF.

The chain employs TRBV7-6 and TRBJ2-7; D uncertain. The CDR3 consists of 13 residues. CDR1 SGHVS and CDR2 FNYEAQ come from the germline V gene. Trimming removed 4 bases from V and 3 bases from J, with 10 bases in between. The CDR3 nucleotides read TGTGCCAGCAGCTCGACTCCTATCTACGAGCAGTACTTC. Translating it yields CASSSTPIYEQYF. The full variable domain, its missing parts supplied by reference TRBV7-6 and TRBJ2-7, is GAGVSQSPRYKVTKRGQDVALRCDPISGHVSLYWYRQALGQGPEFLTYFNYEAQQDKSGLPNDRFSAERPEGSISTLTIQRTEQRDSAMYRCASSSTPIYEQYFGPGTRLTVT.

This clonotype occurred a few times. The gene calls are TRBV20-1 and TRBJ2-2; TRBD2 aligns across 14 bases. The germline gives CDR1 DFQATT, CDR2 SNEGSKA (reference sequence). There are 16 residues in the CDR3. The V gene end was trimmed by 6 bases and the J gene end by 6 bases; junction bases not matched to a gene: 9. CDR3 bases: TGCAGTGCAACGACTAGCGGGAGGGTTGGGTCCGGGGAGCTGTTTTTT. This gives the protein CSATTSGRVGSGELFF.

This clonotype was seen a handful of times. The chain is built from TRBV3-1 and TRBJ2-1; no clear D. V shed 2 bases and J shed 9 bases, with 8 bases lying between them. The CDR3 loop spans 12 amino acids. Germline CDR1 LGHDT, CDR2 YNNKEL (reference sequence). CDR3 nucleotides: TGTGCCAGCAGCCAACTCGGAGTTGAGCAGTTCTTC. Protein product: CASSQLGVEQFF.

This clonotype was detected a few times. J is TRBJ2-7 and V is TRBV20-1; 11 bases agree with TRBD2. This CDR3 has 15 residues. The V gene end was trimmed by 7 bases and the J gene end by 6 bases; junction bases not matched to a gene: 14. Germline assignment: CDR1 DFQATT and CDR2 SNEGSKA (reference sequence). The CDR3 sequence: CSELLGTSGRSEQYF. The CDR3 DNA follows: TGCAGTGAACTATTGGGAACTAGCGGGAGAAGCGAGCAGTACTTC.

This clonotype was found a few times. The genes are TRBV12-3 or TRBV12-4 and TRBJ1-4; maybe TRBD1 (5 bases). Trimming took off 6 bases at V and 8 bases at J, with 22 bases between the two ends. The CDR3 covers 16 residues. The CDR3: CASSLGLAGYGEKLFF. The CDR3 DNA reads TGTGCCAGCAGCCTAGGTCTCGCAGGGTACGGGGAAAAACTGTTTTTT.